This TCR beta chain was obtained from a study of beta chain features in type 1 diabetes. Study-wide results and caveats: Shortening that was moderate but significant affected the TCRB CDR3s of Type 1 diabetes patients in all four CD4+ subsets.

cDNA synthesis used the whole RNA isolate, giving expressed TCRB sequences. The method was immunoSEQ multiplex PCR; TCRdb's version includes in-frame clones alone and lacks a portion of them. Among 300,000 to 450,000 clones listed, approximately 12% were seen once. Comments on this clone: Its antigen is still unknown.

Trimming left V 6 bases short and J 9 bases short, with 10 bases between. The CDR3 runs to 12 residues. Looked up from germline, CDR1 is SGHDT and CDR2 is YYEEEE. This receptor was obtained from a woman aged 18-29 years with type 1 diabetes. The V call is TRBV5-6, the J call TRBJ1-6, with D possibly TRBD1 on 5 matching bases. Input material: naive CD4+ T cells from blood. The CDR3 DNA reads TGTGCCAGCACTGACAGAAGTTCACCCCTCCACTTT. As protein: CASTDRSSPLHF.